This is a list of T cell receptor beta chains from one sample in a study of blood T cell repertoires in COVID-19. Clones were sequenced by immunoSEQ multiplex PCR, and TCRdb holds only the in-frame ones, with some missing. The data contain about 260,000 clones, approximately 90% of them singletons. The sequenced sample consisted of PBMCs or T cells enriched from blood (not recorded which). Receptor source: a middle-aged man who had been exposed to COVID-19. Both conserved end residues are part of each CDR3. The order of the fields is V gene, J gene, CDR3 protein.

v_call: TRBV7-9
j_call: TRBJ1-4
cdr3_aa: CASSLALGQGEEKLFF

v_call: TRBV7-8
j_call: TRBJ2-1
cdr3_aa: CASSLRTSGSYNEQFF

v_call: TRBV4-3
j_call: TRBJ1-4
cdr3_aa: CASSLGTGGNEKLFF

v_call: TRBV6-5
j_call: TRBJ2-5
cdr3_aa: CASTSTGPGTQYF

v_call: TRBV27
j_call: TRBJ2-7
cdr3_aa: CASTSQGRGVTGEQYF

v_call: TRBV5-5
j_call: TRBJ2-2
cdr3_aa: CASSPGGIGELFF

v_call: TRBV23-1
j_call: TRBJ1-1
cdr3_aa: CASSQPRPGQGRETEAFF

v_call: TRBV19
j_call: TRBJ1-2
cdr3_aa: CASSTYSGRANYGYTF

v_call: TRBV9
j_call: TRBJ1-1
cdr3_aa: CASSVGSNTEAFF

v_call: TRBV29-1
j_call: TRBJ2-1
cdr3_aa: CAAPGEKYNEQFF

v_call: TRBV27
j_call: TRBJ2-1
cdr3_aa: CASSLVGLADNNEQFF

v_call: TRBV3-1/TRBV3-2
j_call: TRBJ1-3
cdr3_aa: CASSRGTGGGNTIYF

v_call: TRBV13
j_call: TRBJ2-7
cdr3_aa: CASSSTSGIRGEQYF

v_call: TRBV28
j_call: TRBJ1-5
cdr3_aa: CASSLGRLGQPQHF

v_call: TRBV28
j_call: TRBJ2-7
cdr3_aa: CASSSPGQGSYEQYF